The rows below give T cell receptor beta chains drawn from one sample of a study of OX40 agonist ivuxolimab in advanced cancers. Sequenced by immunoSEQ multiplex PCR; TCRdb stores in-frame clones only, minus some. Of tens of thousands of clones in the sample, around 78% were seen once. The source material was CD4+ or CD8+ T cells sorted from blood, sampled in a trial of the OX40 agonist ivuxolimab. The receptors derive from an adult with an advanced solid tumor such as melanoma, head and neck, liver or kidney cancer. Both conserved end residues are part of each CDR3. A D gene is named only where the DNA matches it firmly. Only some rows state a clone size, as once, few, many or a class for expanded clones.

>TRBV19|TRBJ2-3|-|-
CASSIGKPWADTQYF
TGTGCCAGTAGTATCGGAAAGCCATGGGCAGATACGCAGTATTTT
>TRBV2|TRBJ2-5|TRBD2|-
CASNGLAGIQETQYF
TGTGCCAGCAACGGTCTAGCGGGGATCCAAGAGACCCAGTACTTC
>TRBV29-1|TRBJ1-1|TRBD1|few
CSVVTGAEAFF
TGCAGCGTAGTAACAGGGGCTGAAGCTTTCTTT
>TRBV19|TRBJ1-5|-|-
CASGGLHNQPQHF
TGTGCCAGTGGGGGTCTCCACAATCAGCCCCAGCATTTT
>TRBV7-9|TRBJ1-2|-|-
CASSTWGASYGYTF
TGTGCCAGCAGCACTTGGGGGGCGTCCTATGGCTACACCTTC
>TRBV6-1|TRBJ1-2|-|-
CASSVGGDYSYGYTF
TGTGCCAGCAGTGTCGGAGGTGACTATAGCTATGGCTACACCTTC
>TRBV14|TRBJ2-1|-|-
CASSRSSYNEQFF
TGTGCCAGCAGCCGGAGCTCCTACAATGAGCAGTTCTTC
>TRBV27|TRBJ2-3|TRBD2|few
CASSPPSGGRTDTQYF
TGTGCCAGCAGTCCCCCTTCGGGGGGACGCACAGATACGCAGTATTTT
>TRBV5-1|TRBJ1-1|-|-
CASSLGQINTEAFF
TGCGCCAGCAGCTTGGGACAGATCAACACTGAAGCTTTCTTT
>TRBV6-5|TRBJ1-5|-|-
CAISENNQPQHF
TGTGCCATCAGTGAGAACAATCAGCCCCAGCATTTT
>TRBV5-1|TRBJ2-3|-|-
CASSLTSTDTQYF
TGCGCCAGCAGCCTGACCAGCACAGATACGCAGTATTTT
>TRBV11-3|TRBJ2-5|TRBD1|-
CASSFGDRVRGETQYF
TGTGCCAGCAGCTTCGGGGACAGGGTACGTGGGGAGACCCAGTACTTC
>TRBV4-3|TRBJ2-7|-|-
CASREAQVRPYEQYF
TGCGCCAGCAGAGAGGCACAGGTCCGGCCCTACGAGCAGTACTTC
>TRBV18|TRBJ1-2|-|few
CASSPVGGEYLNYGYTF
TGTGCCAGCTCCCCCGTCGGGGGCGAATACCTTAACTATGGCTACACCTTC
>TRBV19|TRBJ1-2|-|-
CASSLQTAREGYTF
TGTGCCAGTAGTCTTCAAACGGCCCGAGAGGGCTACACCTTC
>TRBV18|TRBJ2-5|-|-
CASSPRDETQYF
TGTGCCAGCTCACCACGGGACGAGACCCAGTACTTC
>TRBV5-8|TRBJ1-5|-|-
CASSLRPGGPQHF
TGTGCCAGCAGCTTGCGCCCGGGCGGGCCCCAGCATTTT
>TRBV4-3|TRBJ1-6|-|-
CASSTRTAGLGSPLHF
TGCGCCAGCAGCACCCGGACAGCGGGGTTAGGTTCACCCCTCCACTTT
>TRBV5-1|TRBJ2-2|-|-
CASSPSAGTGTGELFF
TGCGCCAGCAGCCCCAGCGCTGGAACGGGCACCGGGGAGCTGTTTTTT
>TRBV6-1|TRBJ2-5|TRBD1|once
CASSGVGRGLYQETQYF
TGTGCCAGCAGTGGGGTCGGCAGGGGGCTTTACCAAGAGACCCAGTACTTC
>TRBV4-3|TRBJ2-3|TRBD2|-
CASSPLKAGGTDTQYF
TGCGCCAGCAGCCCCCTCAAAGCGGGGGGCACAGATACGCAGTATTTT
>TRBV15|TRBJ2-1|-|-
CATSRDILGGQFF
TGTGCCACCAGCAGAGATATTTTGGGTGGGCAGTTCTTC
>TRBV28|TRBJ1-5|TRBD1|-
CASSFSGGAGGGNQPQHF
TGTGCCAGCAGTTTTTCAGGGGGCGCGGGTGGGGGCAATCAGCCCCAGCATTTT
>TRBV9|TRBJ1-5|-|-
CASSVSGGGNQPQHF
TGTGCCAGCAGCGTAAGCGGAGGGGGGAATCAGCCCCAGCATTTT
>TRBV27|TRBJ1-1|-|-
CASSLSSAISTEAFF
TGTGCCAGCAGTCTCTCCTCGGCCATCAGCACTGAAGCTTTCTTT
>TRBV7-2|TRBJ2-7|-|-
CASSTGGAGSYEQYF
TGTGCCAGCAGCACCGGGGGAGCTGGCTCCTACGAGCAGTACTTC
>TRBV6-1|TRBJ1-2|-|once
CASSVDNYGYTF
TGTGCCAGCAGTGTTGACAACTATGGCTACACCTTC
>TRBV7-2|TRBJ1-5|TRBD1|few
CASSREQGTDQPQHF
TGTGCCAGCAGCCGCGAACAGGGGACTGATCAGCCCCAGCATTTT
>TRBV11-2|TRBJ1-1|-|few
CASSRESNTEAFF
TGTGCCAGCAGCCGCGAGTCGAACACTGAAGCTTTCTTT
>TRBV18|TRBJ2-5|-|-
CASSSGPSRGTQYF
TGTGCCAGCTCATCGGGACCGTCTAGGGGGACCCAGTACTTC
>TRBV5-1|TRBJ2-1|-|once
CASSDIGTYSSYNEQFF
TGCGCCAGCTCAGACATCGGGACGTATTCCTCCTACAATGAGCAGTTCTTC
>TRBV5-1|TRBJ2-3|TRBD1|-
CASSLGTGAITDTQYF
TGCGCCAGCAGCTTGGGGACAGGGGCGATCACAGATACGCAGTATTTT
>TRBV5-1|TRBJ2-3|TRBD2|once
CASSWAGLAGTDTQYF
TGCGCCAGCAGCTGGGCGGGACTAGCGGGCACAGATACGCAGTATTTT
>TRBV29-1|TRBJ2-1|-|-
CSVPSPAAYEQFF
TGCAGCGTTCCCAGTCCAGCAGCCTATGAGCAGTTCTTC
>TRBV15|TRBJ1-2|-|-
CATSRDTGSNYGYTF
TGTGCCACCAGCAGAGATACAGGGTCTAACTATGGCTACACCTTC
>TRBV10-1|TRBJ2-1|TRBD1|-
CASSVGDRHYNEQFF
TGCGCCAGCAGTGTAGGGGACAGGCACTACAATGAGCAGTTCTTC
>TRBV29-1|TRBJ1-2|-|-
CSVTGTSNYGYTF
TGCAGCGTGACCGGGACGTCTAACTATGGCTACACCTTC